The 32 T cell receptor beta chains listed next were all sequenced from one sample in a study of T cell responses to AZD1222 COVID-19 vaccine. Only in-frame clones appear in the TCRdb table, and some are missing; sequencing was by immunoSEQ multiplex PCR. The sample has 100,000 to 120,000 clones, around 90% seen once. The input for sequencing was peripheral blood, taken on day 0 of AZD1222 vaccination. These receptors all stem from an adult in good health.

The rearrangement joins TRBV24-1 to TRBJ1-6; D not resolved. The V gene lost 3 bases and the J gene lost 9 bases, with 11 bases spanning the gap. CDR1 is KGHDR and CDR2 is SFDVKD in the germline V gene. The CDR3 is 14 amino acids. As DNA, the CDR3 is TGTGCCACCAGTGATCCCGCCTACGGTTCACCCCTCCACTTT. Its translation is CATSDPAYGSPLHF.

The count of this clone is one. The chain uses TRBV6-1 and TRBJ1-6, with a possible D match to TRBD1 (5 bases). The germline V and J ends were trimmed by 2 bases and 10 bases, with 12 bases remaining between them. The V gene's germline CDR1 is MNHNS and CDR2 SASEGT. The CDR3 has 14 amino acids. CDR3 bases: TGTGCCAGCAGTGAAATTCGAGGGGAATCACCCCTCCACTTT. Residues: CASSEIRGESPLHF.

CDR3 nucleotides: TGTGCCAGCAGCTTATTGGTTCGTGGAAACACCATATATTTT. This encodes CASSLLVRGNTIYF. The V call is TRBV7-2, the J call TRBJ1-3; D gene ambiguous. Germline CDR1 reads SGHTA; CDR2 reads FQGNSA. The CDR3 totals 14 residues. The germline V and J ends were trimmed by 2 bases and 3 bases, with 8 bases remaining between them.

In the case of this clone: At one of its ends the junction is not consistent with the germline gene, which may arise from a read error. The chain links TRBV2 to TRBJ2-7, with 12 bases aligning to TRBD2. The germline V gene has CDR1 SNHLY and CDR2 FYNNEI. CDR3 size: 16 residues. CDR3 bases: TGTGCCAGCAGGGAAGGACTAGCGGGAACAACCTACGAGCAGTACTTC. It translates to CASREGLAGTTYEQYF. The entire variable domain, with the rest obtained from reference TRBV2 and TRBJ2-7, is as follows: EPEVTQTPSHQVTQMGQEVILRCVPISNHLYFYWYRQILGQKVEFLVSFYNNEISEKSEIFDDQFSVERPDGSNFTLKIRSTKLEDSAMYFCASREGLAGTTYEQYFGPGTRLTVT.

The chain's CDR3 is CASSPGPENYGYTF. In nucleotides, the CDR3 is TGTGCCAGCTCTCCGGGGCCAGAGAACTATGGCTACACCTTC. The rearrangement links TRBV18 to TRBJ1-2; TRBD1 might be the D (5 bases). Trimming took off 6 bases at V and 2 bases at J, with 13 bases between the two ends. Germline CDR1 is KGHSH and CDR2 is LQKENI. This CDR3 comprises 14 residues.

Written as DNA, the CDR3 is TGTGCCTCCTTGGCTCGGCTAGGGGGAGAGACCCAGTACTTC. It encodes CASLARLGGETQYF. The J gene is TRBJ2-5, the V gene TRBV30, with D possibly matching TRBD1 (6 bases). V dropped 7 bases and J dropped 4 bases, with 19 bases sitting between them. Germline V gene data show CDR1 as GTSNPN and CDR2 as SVGIG (reference sequence). CDR3 size: 14 residues.

The gene calls are TRBV18 and TRBJ1-5; D gene uncertain. V lost 5 bases and J 0 bases, leaving 11 bases between the germline ends. The CDR3 runs 15 residues. Germline CDR1 is KGHSH and CDR2 is LQKENI. Here the CDR3 reads CASSSGVNSNQPQHF. The DNA of the CDR3 is TGTGCCAGCTCATCTGGGGTCAATAGCAATCAGCCCCAGCATTTT.

The chain combines TRBV6-2 or TRBV6-3 with TRBJ2-4; the D gene is possibly TRBD1 (5 bases). The CDR3 runs to 11 residues. Germline V gives CDR1 MNHEY, CDR2 SVGEGT. Trimming removed 4 bases from V and 14 bases from J, with 12 bases in between. The chain's CDR3 is CASSSLGPKYF. The DNA for the CDR3 is TGTGCCAGCAGTTCGTTGGGGCCCAAGTACTTC.

The rearrangement uses TRBV29-1 and TRBJ1-3; TRBD1 matches 7 bases. CDR1 and CDR2 (germline): SQVTM, ANQGSEA. V dropped 6 bases and J dropped 5; count of bases not matched to a gene: 7. This CDR3 contains 13 residues. In DNA form, the CDR3 reads TGCAGCGTCCGACAGGGTCGAAGAAACACCATATATTTT. Its protein product is CSVRQGRRNTIYF.

The rearrangement links TRBV2 to TRBJ2-1; 9 bases match TRBD2. This CDR3 is 14 amino acids long. V was pared by 5 bases and J by 4 bases, with 3 bases of the junction left unmatched. Germline CDR1 SNHLY, CDR2 FYNNEI. The CDR3 DNA is TGTGCCAGCAGTCTAGCGGGGTCTTACAATGAGCAGTTCTTC. Residues: CASSLAGSYNEQFF.

V is TRBV19 and J is TRBJ1-1; the D is unclear. The CDR3 covers 12 residues. Germline V gene sequence: CDR1 LNHDA, CDR2 SQIVND (reference sequence). V was trimmed by 3 bases and J by 11 bases, leaving 13 bases between them. CDR3 protein: CASSIGRAGAFF. CDR3 DNA sequence: TGTGCCAGTAGTATTGGCCGGGCGGGCGCTTTCTTT.

The genes are TRBV7-3 and TRBJ1-2; tentatively, D is TRBD1 (5 bases). The germline V gene has CDR1 SGHTA and CDR2 FQGTGA. The CDR3 contains 16 residues. Trimming cost V 4 bases and J 3 bases, with 18 bases left between them. CDR3 coding DNA: TGTGCCAGCAGCTCCACCGGGCCAGGGACCGACTATGGCTACACCTTC. It is translated as CASSSTGPGTDYGYTF.

The chain has TRBV7-2 and TRBJ2-2, with 7 nucleotides matching TRBD2. The V gene's germline CDR1 is SGHTA and CDR2 FQGNSA. V was pared by 7 bases and J by 0 bases, with 11 bases of the junction left unmatched. This CDR3 region has 17 residues. The DNA for the CDR3 is TGTGCCAGCATCCCGGGACTATTCGATTCGAACACCGGGGAGCTGTTTTTT. Its protein product is CASIPGLFDSNTGELFF.

The rearrangement uses TRBV7-8 and TRBJ1-5; D possibly corresponds to TRBD1 (5 bases). The V end was cut by 2 bases, the J end by 5 bases, with 13 bases between. Per the germline V gene, CDR1 is SGHVS and CDR2 is FQNEAQ. This CDR3 contains 15 residues. The CDR3 protein is CASSLLGEVYQPQHF. In DNA form, the CDR3 reads TGTGCCAGCAGCTTACTAGGGGAGGTTTATCAGCCCCAGCATTTT. Full variable domain (outside the CDR3, taken from reference TRBV7-8 and TRBJ1-5): GAGVSQSPRYKVAKRGQDVALRCDPISGHVSLFWYQQALGQGPEFLTYFQNEAQLDKSGLPSDRFFAERPEGSVSTLKIQRTQQEDSAVYLCASSLLGEVYQPQHFGDGTRLSIL.

The V gene is TRBV28, the J gene TRBJ2-7, with D possibly being TRBD1 (6 bases). The CDR3 is 16 amino acids. Germline V gives CDR1 MDHEN, CDR2 SYDVKM. Trimming pared 3 bases from V and 0 bases from J, leaving 15 bases between. This CDR3 is CASSFETGRTSYEQYF. DNA of the CDR3: TGTGCCAGCAGTTTTGAGACAGGCCGTACCTCCTACGAGCAGTACTTC.

V is TRBV7-8 and J is TRBJ1-5; 8 bases are a match to TRBD1. Germline trimming cut 1 base from V and 6 bases from J; bases unmatched to any gene: 5. CDR3 size: 15 residues. In germline, CDR1 is SGHVS, CDR2 FQNEAQ. The CDR3 loop reads CASSLGQGRSQPQHF. The CDR3, as DNA: TGTGCCAGCAGCTTAGGACAGGGGAGAAGTCAGCCCCAGCATTTT.

J is TRBJ2-1 and V is TRBV4-3; 8 positions agree with TRBD2. CDR3 length: 16 amino acids. The germline CDR1 and CDR2 sequences are LGHNA and YSLEER. V shed 0 bases, J shed 7 bases, and the junction held 8 bases outside the gene matches. The CDR3 sequence is CASSQDSRGGRNEQFF. The CDR3 DNA sequence: TGCGCCAGCAGCCAAGATTCACGGGGGGGCCGGAATGAGCAGTTCTTC.

The J gene is TRBJ1-2, the V gene TRBV11-2; perhaps TRBD1 as D (5 bases). Germline V gene data show CDR1 as SGHAT and CDR2 as FQNNGV. The V end was cut by 0 bases, the J end by 4 bases, with 9 bases between. This CDR3 region has 14 residues. This CDR3 reads CASSLEGLGYGYTF. The CDR3 DNA reads TGTGCCAGCAGCTTAGAGGGGCTCGGCTATGGCTACACCTTC.

The V gene is TRBV19, the J gene TRBJ1-5, with no clear D. The V and J ends lost 5 bases and 7 bases respectively, with 18 bases between them. The CDR3 consists of 15 residues. The germline V gene encodes CDR1 LNHDA and CDR2 SQIVND (reference sequence). The CDR3 here is CASSHEAQIRQPQHF. DNA of the CDR3: TGTGCCAGTAGTCACGAAGCGCAGATTCGGCAGCCCCAGCATTTT.

This chain links TRBV3-1 (or the pseudogene TRBV3-2) with TRBJ2-3; a possible D gene is TRBD1 (5 bases). Germline V CDR1 and CDR2: LGHDT, YNNKEL (reference sequence). The CDR3 consists of 17 residues. V gave up 0 bases and J gave up 2 bases, with 15 bases separating them. The CDR3 DNA is TGTGCCAGCAGCCAAGAACTCCAGGGTCCGTTCACAGATACGCAGTATTTT. Protein: CASSQELQGPFTDTQYF.

This clone is categorized as medium-sized. CDR3 in amino acids: CASSEALLAALNTGELFF. Written as DNA, the CDR3 is TGTGCCAGCAGTGAAGCGCTTCTCGCGGCCTTGAACACCGGGGAGCTGTTTTTT. The rearrangement uses TRBV6-1 and TRBJ2-2; no firm D call. CDR1 is MNHNS, CDR2 SASEGT, per germline. The CDR3 totals 18 residues. Trimming left V 0 bases short and J 1 base short, with 15 bases between.

V usage is TRBV6-2 or TRBV6-3 and J usage is TRBJ1-5; tentative D call: TRBD1 (5 bases). Trimming stripped 5 bases from V and 5 bases from J, with 10 bases between. Germline CDR1 reads MNHEY; CDR2 reads SVGEGT. The CDR3 consists of 13 residues. The CDR3 region is CASSDGGDQPQHF. In nucleotides, the CDR3 is TGTGCCAGCAGTGACGGGGGGGATCAGCCCCAGCATTTT.

The J gene is TRBJ2-1, the V gene TRBV19; TRBD2 agrees at 9 bases. The CDR3 consists of 15 residues. V dropped 7 bases and J dropped 6; count of bases not matched to a gene: 10. Germline lookup yields CDR1 LNHDA and CDR2 SQIVND (reference sequence). The CDR3 DNA reads as TGTGCCAGTAAGCCGGCGGGAGGGCCAAGCAATGAGCAGTTCTTC. Its translation: CASKPAGGPSNEQFF.

The rearrangement uses TRBV28 and TRBJ1-2; tentative D call: TRBD1 (5 bases). Germline V lookup: CDR1 MDHEN, CDR2 SYDVKM. V lost 6 bases, J lost 2 bases, and 7 bases lay in between. There are 12 residues in the CDR3. CDR3 DNA sequence: TGTGCCAGCAGGGACAACAACTATGGCTACACCTTC. Protein sequence: CASRDNNYGYTF.

CDR3 sequence reads: CASSRQGTGNYRDTQYF. The CDR3 DNA reads TGTGCCAGCAGCCGCCAAGGGACAGGGAATTATCGGGATACGCAGTATTTT. The chain is built from TRBV4-2 and TRBJ2-3, with 9 positions matching TRBD1. J lost 6 bases, V lost 4 bases, and 14 bases had no gene match. Germline CDR1 LGHNA, CDR2 YNFKEQ. The CDR3 runs 17 residues.

The chain carries TRBV19 and TRBJ1-2; the D gene is possibly TRBD1 (5 bases). Germline V lookup: CDR1 LNHDA, CDR2 SQIVND (reference sequence). Trimming took off 2 bases at V and 0 bases at J, with 10 bases between the two ends. The CDR3 consists of 15 residues. CDR3 sequence (DNA): TGTGCCAGTAGTATACCCCAGGGACCTAACTATGGCTACACCTTC. Amino acid sequence: CASSIPQGPNYGYTF.

The rearrangement joins TRBV28 to TRBJ1-1; no definite D call. With 9 bases removed from V and 4 bases from J, the gap between germline ends came to 18 bases. The length of the CDR3 is 14 residues. Germline CDR1 reads MDHEN; CDR2 reads SYDVKM. Written as DNA, the CDR3 is TGTGCCAGTGCGATACCCCGCCCAGCCACTGAAGCTTTCTTT. Its protein product is CASAIPRPATEAFF.

The V and J genes are TRBV12-3 or TRBV12-4 and TRBJ2-7, with D unresolved. There are 12 residues in the CDR3. V was shortened by 3 bases and J by 6 bases, with 9 bases between the two germline ends. The CDR3 DNA reads as TGTGCCAGCAGTTTCGGAGCGAGCGAGCAGTACTTC. Its translation is CASSFGASEQYF.

The rearrangement uses TRBV30 and TRBJ2-7; D remains unclear. The CDR3 consists of 12 residues. From germline, CDR1 is GTSNPN and CDR2 SVGIG (reference sequence). Trimming stripped 4 bases from V and 6 bases from J, with 13 bases between. The CDR3 DNA is TGTGCCTGGACCGCGTATAGTGGCGAGCAGTACTTC. Translating it yields CAWTAYSGEQYF.

The rearrangement uses TRBV9 and TRBJ1-1; weak D call: TRBD1 (5 bases). V lost 2 bases and J 0 bases, leaving 11 bases between the germline ends. The germline V gene encodes CDR1 SGDLS and CDR2 YYNGEE. The length of the CDR3 is 15 residues. In DNA, the CDR3 is TGTGCCAGCAGCGTGGGGACGGGCATGAACACTGAAGCTTTCTTT. This gives the protein CASSVGTGMNTEAFF.

The chain couples TRBV3-1 (or the pseudogene TRBV3-2) to TRBJ1-5; TRBD1 aligns across 8 bases. With V trimmed by 4 bases and J by 6 bases, 14 bases remained unmatched. CDR1 and CDR2 from the germline V gene are LGHDT and YNNKEL (reference sequence). The CDR3 totals 17 residues. The CDR3 bases are TGTGCCAGCAGCCTAAGATTCATCCAGGGGGCTAGTCAGCCCCAGCATTTT. Protein product: CASSLRFIQGASQPQHF.

This chain uses TRBV5-4 with TRBJ2-7; D is perhaps TRBD1 (5 bases). This CDR3 has 15 amino acids. From germline, CDR1 is SGHNT and CDR2 YYREEE (reference sequence). Trimming removed 3 bases from V and 1 base from J, with 14 bases in between. The CDR3 DNA is TGTGCCAGCAGCTCCATGGACAAATCTTCCTACGAGCAGTACTTC. This gives the protein CASSSMDKSSYEQYF.